The 14 T cell receptor beta chains below all came from one sample that was sequenced in a study of blood T cells in healthy people across ages. A second PCR, run for roughly 7 to 11 cycles, used a sample-barcoded 5' primer plus a J-beta primer mix. A single record per CDR3 protein comes from TCRdb applying MiXCR to the 5' RACE reads. The sample contains around 1,900,000 distinct CDR3 sequences, more than 35% of which appear only once. The sequenced sample was blood. The receptors shown here come from a human donor in good health.

This rearrangement joins TRBV3-1 to TRBJ2-3, with D perhaps matching TRBD1 (6 bases). CDR3 length equals 13 residues. The V gene's germline CDR1 is LGHDT and CDR2 YNNKEL (reference sequence). V lost 3 bases, J lost 7 bases, and 11 bases lay in between. The CDR3 reads CASSQQGLHTQYF. In DNA form, the CDR3 reads TGTGCCAGCAGCCAGCAGGGGCTGCATACGCAGTATTTT.

This chain uses TRBV9 with TRBJ2-1, with 8 positions matching TRBD1. The CDR3 sequence is 15 residues long. From germline, CDR1 is SGDLS and CDR2 YYNGEE. Unmatched junction bases numbered 5, after V lost 3 bases and J lost 3 bases. The CDR3 nucleotides are TGTGCCAGCAGCGGCGGACAGGGTAACTACAATGAGCAGTTCTTC. As protein: CASSGGQGNYNEQFF.

The chain joins TRBV29-1 to TRBJ2-5; no clear D. The V and J ends lost 7 bases and 1 base respectively, with 13 bases between them. This CDR3 is built from 13 residues. The V gene's germline CDR1 is SQVTM and CDR2 ANQGSEA. The CDR3 protein is CSARTVPQETQYF. The CDR3 DNA reads as TGCAGCGCACGGACGGTCCCCCAAGAGACCCAGTACTTC. Drawing the rest from reference TRBV29-1 and TRBJ2-5, the complete variable domain is SAVISQKPSRDICQRGTSLTIQCQVDSQVTMMFWYRQQPGQSLTLIATANQGSEATYESGFVIDKFPISRPNLTFSTLTVSNMSPEDSSIYLCSARTVPQETQYFGPGTRLLVL.

This clonotype was seen more than once but under ten times. V usage is TRBV5-6 and J usage is TRBJ2-7, with 8 bases fitting TRBD1. The CDR3 is 13 residues long. Germline CDR1 is SGHDT and CDR2 is YYEEEE. The V gene end was trimmed by 4 bases and the J gene end by 3 bases; junction bases not matched to a gene: 3. The CDR3 protein is CASSKGQDYEQYF. For the CDR3, the DNA is TGTGCCAGCAGCAAGGGACAGGACTACGAGCAGTACTTC.

V is TRBV2 and J is TRBJ2-5; no clear D. The DNA matches TRBJ2-1 better at its end, which makes the J call doubtful. The germline gives CDR1 SNHLY, CDR2 FYNNEI. The CDR3 totals 15 residues. The chain's CDR3 is CASSDRERVQETQFF. DNA for the CDR3: TGTGCCAGCAGTGACAGAGAACGAGTCCAAGAGACCCAGTTCTTC.

This clonotype was detected once. The chain has TRBV12-5 and TRBJ1-5, with D perhaps TRBD1 (5 bases). The CDR3 sequence is 14 residues long. V was trimmed by 0 bases and J by 3 bases, leaving 6 bases between them. Germline V CDR1 and CDR2: LGHNT, FRNRAP. CDR3 sequence reads: CASGLVGDNQPQHF. DNA for the CDR3: TGTGCTAGTGGTTTGGTAGGGGACAATCAGCCCCAGCATTTT.

This clonotype was observed a handful of times. This chain uses TRBV20-1 with TRBJ2-1, with D perhaps matching TRBD1 or TRBD2 (6 bases each). V was trimmed by 6 bases and J by 7 bases, leaving 19 bases between them. The germline V gene encodes CDR1 DFQATT and CDR2 SNEGSKA (reference sequence). The CDR3 spans 14 residues. CDR3 nucleotides: TGCAGTGCCAGGACCGTGGGGGGCGGTAATGAGCAGTTCTTC. The encoded protein is CSARTVGGGNEQFF.

This sequence joins TRBV5-1 and TRBJ1-2; TRBD1 matches at 8 bases. Germline lookup yields CDR1 SGHRS and CDR2 YFSETQ. Trimming at V came to 3 bases and at J to 4 bases, leaving 8 bases not matched to a gene. This CDR3 has 15 amino acids. CDR3 sequence (DNA): TGCGCCAGCAGCTCTTCCGCAGGGGGCAGCTATGGCTACACCTTC. Protein: CASSSSAGGSYGYTF. Looking up the rest from reference TRBV5-1 and TRBJ1-2 gives the full variable domain: KAGVTQTPRYLIKTRGQQVTLSCSPISGHRSVSWYQQTPGQGLQFLFEYFSETQRNKGNFPGRFSGRQFSNSRSEMNVSTLELGDSALYLCASSSSAGGSYGYTFGSGTRLTVV.

The V gene is TRBV7-9, the J gene TRBJ2-5; D may be TRBD2 (7 bases). Germline CDR1 SEHNR, CDR2 FQNEAQ (reference sequence). V lost 5 bases and J 3 bases, leaving 19 bases between the germline ends. The CDR3 is made up of 16 amino acids. CDR3 sequence reads: CASSLPDRGREETQYF. The DNA for the CDR3 is TGTGCCAGCAGCCTTCCGGACAGAGGGAGGGAAGAGACCCAGTACTTC.

The chain combines TRBV21-1 with TRBJ2-7; the D segment call TRBD2 is taken from the table without a DNA check. TRBV21-1 is reported as a pseudogene. The CDR3 consists of 14 residues. In DNA, the CDR3 is TGTGCCAACCCTGCGGGGGGTACCCGCTACGAGCAGTACTTC. This translates into CANPAGGTRYEQYF.

This clonotype has just one count. This chain uses TRBV5-4 with TRBJ2-1, with 9 bases lining up with TRBD1. V gave up 2 bases and J gave up 7 bases; unmatched junction bases: 7. The V gene's germline CDR1 is SGHNT and CDR2 YYREEE (reference sequence). The CDR3 extends over 15 amino acids. The CDR3 nucleotides are TGTGCCAGCAGCTTCAGACAGGGGGTCGGGAATGAGCAGTTCTTC. Its protein is CASSFRQGVGNEQFF.

The genes are TRBV3-1 and TRBJ2-5; D call uncertain. The ends were cut back, 2 bases at V and 4 bases at J, with 14 bases in the middle. The CDR3 runs to 15 residues. Germline loops: CDR1 LGHDT, CDR2 YNNKEL (reference sequence). The CDR3 sequence is CASSQSLLSGETQYF. CDR3 DNA sequence: TGTGCCAGCAGCCAAAGCCTCTTATCGGGAGAGACCCAGTACTTC.

V is TRBV28 and J is TRBJ1-1; 10 positions match TRBD1. The J segment lost 0 bases and the V segment lost 10 bases, leaving 8 bases of the junction unmatched. Germline loops: CDR1 MDHEN, CDR2 SYDVKM. This CDR3 spans 15 amino acids. Written as DNA, the CDR3 is TGTGCCACCCCGGACAGGGGGTTCATGAACACTGAAGCTTTCTTT. Its protein is CATPDRGFMNTEAFF.

Notes on this clonotype: The CDR3 does not end in the conserved phenylalanine or tryptophan, so this is likely a read error. The rearrangement joins TRBV12-3 or TRBV12-4 to TRBJ2-2; D tentatively fits TRBD1 or TRBD2 (6 bases each). V gave up 7 bases and J gave up 7 bases, with 19 bases separating them. This CDR3 comprises 15 residues. The CDR3 region is CASTKPEGVFGELFC. The DNA for the CDR3 is TGTGCCAGCACCAAACCGGAGGGGGTTTTCGGGGAGCTGTTTTGT.